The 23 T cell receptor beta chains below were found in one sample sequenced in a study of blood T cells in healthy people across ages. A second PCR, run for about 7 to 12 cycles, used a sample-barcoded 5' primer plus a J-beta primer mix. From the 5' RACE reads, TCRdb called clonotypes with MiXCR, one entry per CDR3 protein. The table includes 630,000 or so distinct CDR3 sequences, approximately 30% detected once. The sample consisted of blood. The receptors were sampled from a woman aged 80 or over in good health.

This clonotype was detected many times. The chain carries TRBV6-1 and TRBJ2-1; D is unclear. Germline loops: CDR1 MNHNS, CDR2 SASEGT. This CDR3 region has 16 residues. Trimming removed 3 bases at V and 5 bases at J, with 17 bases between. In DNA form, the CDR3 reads TGTGCCAGCAGTGACGGCAGGTGGGCAGGACACAATGAGCAGTTCTTC. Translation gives CASSDGRWAGHNEQFF.

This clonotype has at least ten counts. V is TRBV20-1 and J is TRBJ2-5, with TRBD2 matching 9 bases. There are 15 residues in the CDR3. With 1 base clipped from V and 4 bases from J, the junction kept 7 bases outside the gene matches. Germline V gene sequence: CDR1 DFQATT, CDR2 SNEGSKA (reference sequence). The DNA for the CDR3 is TGCAGTGCTAGAGCCGGGACTAGCATTCGAGAGACCCAGTACTTC. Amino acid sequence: CSARAGTSIRETQYF.

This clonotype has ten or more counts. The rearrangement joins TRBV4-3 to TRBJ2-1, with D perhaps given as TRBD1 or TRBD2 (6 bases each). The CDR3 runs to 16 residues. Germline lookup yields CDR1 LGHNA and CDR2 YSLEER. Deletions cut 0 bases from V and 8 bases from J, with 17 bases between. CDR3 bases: TGCGCCAGCAGCCAAGATGTGGGGGGCCCGTGGGATGAGCAGTTCTTC. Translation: CASSQDVGGPWDEQFF.

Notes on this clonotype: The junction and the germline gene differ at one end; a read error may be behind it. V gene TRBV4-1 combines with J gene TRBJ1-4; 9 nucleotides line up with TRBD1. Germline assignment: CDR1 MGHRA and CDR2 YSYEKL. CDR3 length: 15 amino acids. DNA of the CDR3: TGCGCCAGCAGCCAGCCCGGGACAGGGAATGAAAAACGGTTTTTT. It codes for CASSQPGTGNEKRFF.

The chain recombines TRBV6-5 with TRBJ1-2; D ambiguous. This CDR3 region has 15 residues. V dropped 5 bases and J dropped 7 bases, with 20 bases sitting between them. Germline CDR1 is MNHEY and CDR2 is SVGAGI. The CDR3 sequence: CASSPWTGAPRGYTF. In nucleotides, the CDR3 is TGTGCCAGCAGTCCATGGACGGGAGCCCCCCGTGGCTACACCTTC.

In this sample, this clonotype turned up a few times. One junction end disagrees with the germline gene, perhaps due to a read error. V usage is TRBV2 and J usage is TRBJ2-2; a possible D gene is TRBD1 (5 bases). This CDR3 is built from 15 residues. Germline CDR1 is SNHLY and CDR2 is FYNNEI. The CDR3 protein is CASNPDRSNPGELFF. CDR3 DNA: TGTGCCAGCAACCCAGACAGATCGAACCCCGGGGAGCTGTTTTTT.

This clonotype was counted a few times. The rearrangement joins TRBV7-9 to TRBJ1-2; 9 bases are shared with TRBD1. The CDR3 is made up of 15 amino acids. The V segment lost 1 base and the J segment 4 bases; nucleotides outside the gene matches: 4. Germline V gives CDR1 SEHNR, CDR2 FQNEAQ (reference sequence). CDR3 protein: CASSLETGGAYGYTF. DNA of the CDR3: TGTGCCAGCAGCTTAGAAACAGGGGGCGCCTATGGCTACACCTTC.

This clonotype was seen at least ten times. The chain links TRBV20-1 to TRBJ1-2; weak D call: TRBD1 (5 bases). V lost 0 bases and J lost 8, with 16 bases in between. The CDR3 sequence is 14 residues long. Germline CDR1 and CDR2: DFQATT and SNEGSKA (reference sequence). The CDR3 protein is CSARDHQGEPGYTF. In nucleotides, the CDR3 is TGCAGTGCTAGAGATCACCAAGGGGAACCCGGCTACACCTTC.

CDR3: CASSQAFTGEVGNQPQHF. CDR3 sequence (DNA): TGCGCCAGCAGCCAAGCCTTTACAGGGGAGGTTGGCAATCAGCCCCAGCATTTT. This chain joins TRBV4-1 and TRBJ1-5; 7 nucleotides align to TRBD1. CDR3 length: 18 amino acids. With 1 base clipped from V and 2 bases from J, the junction kept 11 bases outside the gene matches. Germline loops: CDR1 MGHRA, CDR2 YSYEKL.

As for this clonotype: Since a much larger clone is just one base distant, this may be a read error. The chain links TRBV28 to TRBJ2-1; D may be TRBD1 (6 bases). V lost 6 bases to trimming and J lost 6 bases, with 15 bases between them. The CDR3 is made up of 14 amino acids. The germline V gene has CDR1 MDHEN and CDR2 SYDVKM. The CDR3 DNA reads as TGTGCCAGCAGGGGTCAGGGGAGCTGCAATGAGCAGTTCTTC. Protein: CASRGQGSCNEQFF.

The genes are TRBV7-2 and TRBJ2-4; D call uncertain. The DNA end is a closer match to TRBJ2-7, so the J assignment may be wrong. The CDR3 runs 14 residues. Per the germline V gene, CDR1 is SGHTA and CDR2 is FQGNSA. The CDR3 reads CASSLYLPTYEQYF. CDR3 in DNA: TGTGCCAGCAGCTTATATCTCCCCACCTACGAGCAGTACTTC.

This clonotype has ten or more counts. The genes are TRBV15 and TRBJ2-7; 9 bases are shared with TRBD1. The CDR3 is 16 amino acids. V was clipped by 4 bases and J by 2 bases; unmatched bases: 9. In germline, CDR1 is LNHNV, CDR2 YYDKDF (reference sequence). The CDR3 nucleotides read TGTGCCACCAGCACCCAATCCGGGACAGGGACCTACGAGCAGTACTTC. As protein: CATSTQSGTGTYEQYF. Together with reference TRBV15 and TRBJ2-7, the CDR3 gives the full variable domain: DAMVIQNPRYQVTQFGKPVTLSCSQTLNHNVMYWYQQKSSQAPKLLFHYYDKDFNNEADTPDNFQSRRPNTSFCFLDIRSPGLGDTAMYLCATSTQSGTGTYEQYFGPGTRLTVT.

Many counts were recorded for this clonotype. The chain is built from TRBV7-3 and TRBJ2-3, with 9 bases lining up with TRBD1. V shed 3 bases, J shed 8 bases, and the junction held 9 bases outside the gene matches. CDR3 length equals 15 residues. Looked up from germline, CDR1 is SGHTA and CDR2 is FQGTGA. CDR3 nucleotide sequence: TGTGCCAGCAGCTTGGGACAGGGTGGGTTTCGTACGCAGTATTTT. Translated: CASSLGQGGFRTQYF.

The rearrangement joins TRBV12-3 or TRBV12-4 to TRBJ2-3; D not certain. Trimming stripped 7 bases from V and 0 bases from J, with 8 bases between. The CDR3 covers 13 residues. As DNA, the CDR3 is TGTGCCAGCACGCAGGTGAGCACAGATACGCAGTATTTT. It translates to CASTQVSTDTQYF.

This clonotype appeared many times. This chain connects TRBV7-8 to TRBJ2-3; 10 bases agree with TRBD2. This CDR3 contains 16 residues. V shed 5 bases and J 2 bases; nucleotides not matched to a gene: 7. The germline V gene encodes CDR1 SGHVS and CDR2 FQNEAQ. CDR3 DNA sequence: TGTGCCAGCAGCCAAAGACTAGCGGGTAACACAGATACGCAGTATTTT. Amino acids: CASSQRLAGNTDTQYF.

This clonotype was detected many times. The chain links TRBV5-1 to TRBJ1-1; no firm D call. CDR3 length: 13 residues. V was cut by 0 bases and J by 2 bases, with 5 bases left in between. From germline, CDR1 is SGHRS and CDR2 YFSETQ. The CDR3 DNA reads TGCGCCAGCAGCTTGGACCAAAACACTGAAGCTTTCTTT. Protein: CASSLDQNTEAFF.

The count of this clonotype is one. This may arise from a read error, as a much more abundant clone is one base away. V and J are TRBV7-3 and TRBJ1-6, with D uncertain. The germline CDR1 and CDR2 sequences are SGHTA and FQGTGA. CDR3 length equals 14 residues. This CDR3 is CTSSLFAGNSPLHF. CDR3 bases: TGTACCAGCAGCTTATTTGCGGGGAATTCACCCCTCCACTTT.

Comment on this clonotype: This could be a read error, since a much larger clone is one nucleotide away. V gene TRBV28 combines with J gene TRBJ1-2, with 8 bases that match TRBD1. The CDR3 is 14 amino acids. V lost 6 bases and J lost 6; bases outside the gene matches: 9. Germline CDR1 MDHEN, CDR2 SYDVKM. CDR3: CASSVPGTGHGYTF. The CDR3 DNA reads TGTGCCAGCAGCGTCCCGGGGACAGGCCATGGCTACACCTTC.

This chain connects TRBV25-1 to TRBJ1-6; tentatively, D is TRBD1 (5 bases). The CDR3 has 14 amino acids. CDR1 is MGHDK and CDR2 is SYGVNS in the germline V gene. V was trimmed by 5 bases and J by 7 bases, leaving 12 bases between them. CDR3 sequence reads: CASSLPGWNSPLHF. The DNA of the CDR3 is TGTGCCAGCAGTCTGCCAGGGTGGAATTCACCCCTCCACTTT.

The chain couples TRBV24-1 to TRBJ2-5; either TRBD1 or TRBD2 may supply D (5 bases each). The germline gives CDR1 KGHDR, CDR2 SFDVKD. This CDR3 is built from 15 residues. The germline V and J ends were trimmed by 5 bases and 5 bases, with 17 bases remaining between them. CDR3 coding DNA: TGTGCCACCAGTGCAACCGGGACGCTCCTCGAGACCCAGTACTTC. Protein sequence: CATSATGTLLETQYF.

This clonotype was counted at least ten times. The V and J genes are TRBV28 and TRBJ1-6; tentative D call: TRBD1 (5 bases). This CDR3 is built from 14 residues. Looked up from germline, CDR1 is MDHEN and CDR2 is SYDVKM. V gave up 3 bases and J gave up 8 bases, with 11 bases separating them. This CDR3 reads CASSFGGVDSPLHF. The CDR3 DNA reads TGTGCCAGCAGTTTTGGGGGTGTAGATTCACCCCTCCACTTT.

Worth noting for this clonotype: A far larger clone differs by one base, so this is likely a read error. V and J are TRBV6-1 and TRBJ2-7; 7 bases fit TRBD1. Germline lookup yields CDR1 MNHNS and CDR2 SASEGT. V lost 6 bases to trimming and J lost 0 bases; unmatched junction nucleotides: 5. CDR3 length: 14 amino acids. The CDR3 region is CASRVGGSSYEQYF. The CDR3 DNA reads TGTGCCAGCAGGGTAGGGGGCTCCTCCTACGAGCAGTACTTC.

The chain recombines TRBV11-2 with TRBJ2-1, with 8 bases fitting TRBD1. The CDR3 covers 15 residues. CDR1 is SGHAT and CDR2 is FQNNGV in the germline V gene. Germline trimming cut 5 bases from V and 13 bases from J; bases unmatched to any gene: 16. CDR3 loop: CASSPTGAGAETQFF. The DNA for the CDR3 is TGTGCCAGCAGCCCGACAGGGGCGGGTGCAGAGACCCAGTTCTTC.